This entry lists 5 T cell receptor beta chains sequenced from one sample in a study of blood T cell repertoires in COVID-19. Method: immunoSEQ multiplex PCR; TCRdb's copy keeps in-frame clones and lacks some. The sample consists of roughly 250,000 clones, over 75% of them appearing once. The sample comprised PBMCs or T cells enriched from blood (not recorded which). These receptors were taken from a woman between 40 and 55 years old who had been exposed to COVID-19.

This clone was seen a single time. The chain joins TRBV5-5 to TRBJ1-1, with D hard to call. Trimming removed 2 bases from V and 0 bases from J, with 5 bases in between. Germline CDR1 is SGHKS and CDR2 is YYEKEE (reference sequence). The CDR3 covers 13 residues. For the CDR3, the DNA is TGTGCCAGCAGCTTCCGGGTGAACACTGAAGCTTTCTTT. Protein sequence: CASSFRVNTEAFF.

The chain employs TRBV10-3 and TRBJ1-2; D is unclear. V lost 5 bases, J lost 0 bases, and 7 bases lay in between. Germline V lookup: CDR1 ENHRY, CDR2 SYGVKD. The CDR3 covers 13 residues. Here the CDR3 DNA reads TGTGCCATCAGTCCCTCAGCTAACTATGGCTACACCTTC. Its protein is CAISPSANYGYTF.

The chain employs TRBV7-3 and TRBJ1-5; D gene ambiguous. CDR1 is SGHTA and CDR2 is FQGTGA in the germline V gene. V was shortened by 0 bases and J by 8 bases, with 8 bases between the two germline ends. CDR3 length: 13 amino acids. CDR3 DNA: TGTGCCAGCAGCTTAACCCCTCGGGAGCCCCAGCATTTT. It codes for CASSLTPREPQHF.

V gene TRBV7-3 combines with J gene TRBJ1-6, with TRBD1 matching 10 bases. The CDR3 is 15 residues long. Germline CDR1 reads SGHTA; CDR2 reads FQGTGA. After removal of 2 bases from V and 9 bases from J, the junction contained 4 bases not matched to a gene. The CDR3 nucleotides read TGTGCCAGCAGCTTAGGGGACAGGGGCCGTTCACCCCTCCACTTT. Its translation is CASSLGDRGRSPLHF.

The V and J genes are TRBV11-1 and TRBJ2-2, with D perhaps TRBD1 (5 bases). The CDR3 totals 14 residues. The V gene lost 8 bases and the J gene lost 0 bases, with 10 bases spanning the gap. The germline V gene has CDR1 SGHAT and CDR2 FQDESV (reference sequence). The CDR3 here is CASGEQANTGELFF. The CDR3 DNA follows: TGTGCCAGCGGAGAACAGGCGAACACCGGGGAGCTGTTTTTT.